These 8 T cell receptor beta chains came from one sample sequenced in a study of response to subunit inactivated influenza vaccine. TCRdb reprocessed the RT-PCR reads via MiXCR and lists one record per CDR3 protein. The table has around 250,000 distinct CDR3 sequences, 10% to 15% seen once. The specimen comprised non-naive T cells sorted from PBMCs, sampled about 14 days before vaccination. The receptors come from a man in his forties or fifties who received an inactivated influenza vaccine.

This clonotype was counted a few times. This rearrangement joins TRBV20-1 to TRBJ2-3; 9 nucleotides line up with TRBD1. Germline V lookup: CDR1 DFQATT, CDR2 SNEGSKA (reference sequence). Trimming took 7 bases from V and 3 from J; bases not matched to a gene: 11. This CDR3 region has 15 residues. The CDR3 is CSGIPGQGSTDTQYF. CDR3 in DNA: TGCAGTGGTATCCCGGGACAGGGAAGTACAGATACGCAGTATTTT.

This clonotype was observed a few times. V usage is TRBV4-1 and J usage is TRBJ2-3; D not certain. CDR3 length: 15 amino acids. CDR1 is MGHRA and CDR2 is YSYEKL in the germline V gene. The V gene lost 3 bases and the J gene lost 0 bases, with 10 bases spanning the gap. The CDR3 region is CASSQSSTSTDTQYF. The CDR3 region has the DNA TGCGCCAGCAGCCAGAGCTCTACAAGCACAGATACGCAGTATTTT.

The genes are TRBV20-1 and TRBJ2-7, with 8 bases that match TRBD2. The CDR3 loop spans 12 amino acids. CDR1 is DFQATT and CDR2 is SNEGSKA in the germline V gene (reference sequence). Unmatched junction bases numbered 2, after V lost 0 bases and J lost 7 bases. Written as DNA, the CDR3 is TGCAGTGCTAGAGACGGGAGGGGAGAGCAGTACTTC. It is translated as CSARDGRGEQYF.

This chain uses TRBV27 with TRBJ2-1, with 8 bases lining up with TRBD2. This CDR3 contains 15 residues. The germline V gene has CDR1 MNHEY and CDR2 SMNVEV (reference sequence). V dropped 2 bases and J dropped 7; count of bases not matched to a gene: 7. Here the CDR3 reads CASSLKAGVRNEQFF. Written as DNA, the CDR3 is TGTGCCAGCAGTTTAAAAGCGGGAGTCAGGAATGAGCAGTTCTTC.

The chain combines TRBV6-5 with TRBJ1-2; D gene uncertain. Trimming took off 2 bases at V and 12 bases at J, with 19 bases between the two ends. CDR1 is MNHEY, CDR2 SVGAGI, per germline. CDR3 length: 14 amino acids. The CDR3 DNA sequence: TGTGCCAGCAGTTACGCCGCAGAGTCTGTGACTAACACCTTC. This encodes CASSYAAESVTNTF.

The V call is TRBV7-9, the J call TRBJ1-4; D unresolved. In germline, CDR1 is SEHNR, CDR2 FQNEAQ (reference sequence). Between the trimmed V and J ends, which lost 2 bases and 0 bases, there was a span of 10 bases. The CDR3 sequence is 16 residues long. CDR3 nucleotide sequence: TGTGCCAGCAGCTTACCGCTAGTTGCAACTAATGAAAAACTGTTTTTT. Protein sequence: CASSLPLVATNEKLFF.

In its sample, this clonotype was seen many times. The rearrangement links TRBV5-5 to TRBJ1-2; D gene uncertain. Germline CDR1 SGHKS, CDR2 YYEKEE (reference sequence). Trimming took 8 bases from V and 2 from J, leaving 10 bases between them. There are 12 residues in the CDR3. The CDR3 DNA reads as TGTGCCAGTAATGGACTGAACTATGGCTACACCTTC. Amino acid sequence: CASNGLNYGYTF. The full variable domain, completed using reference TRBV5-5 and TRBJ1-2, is DAGVTQSPTHLIKTRGQQVTLRCSPISGHKSVSWYQQVLGQGPQFIFQYYEKEERGRGNFPDRFSARQFPNYSSELNVNALLLGDSALYLCASNGLNYGYTFGSGTRLTVV.

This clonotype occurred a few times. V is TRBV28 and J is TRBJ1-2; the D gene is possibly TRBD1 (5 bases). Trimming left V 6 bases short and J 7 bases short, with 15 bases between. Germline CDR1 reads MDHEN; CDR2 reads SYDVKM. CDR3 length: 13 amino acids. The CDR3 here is CASRRGGRSGYTF. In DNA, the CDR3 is TGTGCCAGCAGACGGGGGGGTCGGAGTGGCTACACCTTC.